This T cell receptor (beta chain) was sequenced in a study of blood T cell repertoires in COVID-19. About the research overall: Nucleic acid was either cDNA or gDNA, and it came from T cells, B-cell-depleted T cells, or PBMCs.

This CDR3 has 20 residues. Germline values: CDR1 MNHEY, CDR2 SMNVEV (reference sequence). Deletions cut 6 bases from V and 1 base from J, with 30 bases between. The count of this clone is one. In the authors' workflow: Amplification with reference gene primers provided the estimates of nucleated cell counts. Clones were read by immunoSEQ multiplex PCR, and TCRdb kept only the in-frame ones, dropping some. V, J and clone size were drawn from that table, and D and trimming were deduced from the DNA. Of about 110,000 clones listed, 90% are singletons. This chain links TRBV27 with TRBJ1-2; tentative D call: TRBD1 (6 bases). What was sequenced was peripheral blood. The sequence was obtained from a human donor in a cohort sampled during active COVID-19. This chain's CDR3 is CASSPLGLGHSRGINYGYTF. The CDR3 region has the DNA TGTGCCAGCAGCCCCTTGGGCCTTGGACACTCGAGGGGGATTAACTATGGCTACACCTTC.